One sample yielded the 22 T cell receptor beta chains listed below, sequenced in a study of cytomegalovirus exposure and HLA in healthy donors. Both 60 Vbeta primers and 13 Jbeta primers went into the PCR. The protocol was immunoSEQ multiplex PCR, while the TCRdb copy is restricted to in-frame clones and leaves out a portion. The table lists under 200,000 clones, roughly 85% of them singletons. Sequencing used PBMCs. All receptors come from a woman aged 50 to 60 in good health and CMV-seronegative.

J is TRBJ2-7 and V is TRBV6-6; 7 positions match TRBD2. V gave up 0 bases and J gave up 3 bases; unmatched junction bases: 2. Germline V lookup: CDR1 MNHNY, CDR2 SVGAGI (reference sequence). CDR3 length: 14 residues. The CDR3 protein is CASSYSTGGYEQYF. CDR3 DNA: TGTGCCAGCAGTTACTCGACGGGGGGCTACGAGCAGTACTTC.

This clone was picked up a small number of times. A junction end diverges from the germline sequence, so it may reflect a read error. This sequence joins TRBV7-9 and TRBJ2-2; TRBD1 is a possible D gene (6 bases). The germline CDR1 and CDR2 sequences are SEHNR and FQNEAQ (reference sequence). The CDR3 covers 14 residues. CDR3 residues: CSSSFTGTDGELFF. CDR3 nucleotides: TGTTCCAGCAGCTTTACAGGGACGGACGGGGAGCTGTTTTTT. Looking up the rest from reference TRBV7-9 and TRBJ2-2 gives the full variable domain: DTGVSQNPRHKITKRGQNVTFRCDPISEHNRLYWYRQTLGQGPEFLTYFQNEAQLEKSRLLSDRFSAERPKGSFSTLEIQRTEQGDSAMYLCSSSFTGTDGELFFGEGSRLTVL.

This clone came up once. This chain connects TRBV5-1 to TRBJ1-1; a weak D match, TRBD1 (6 bases). The V end lost 2 bases, the J end lost 5 bases, and 22 bases lay between the germline ends. This CDR3 is 17 amino acids long. Germline V gives CDR1 SGHRS, CDR2 YFSETQ. For the CDR3, the DNA is TGCGCCAGCAGCTTCGTAATAGGGGGGGCGAGCGGGACTGAAGCTTTCTTT. It is translated as CASSFVIGGASGTEAFF.

This clone was seen a single time. The V gene is TRBV6-5, the J gene TRBJ2-5; no reliable D call. The CDR3 is 12 amino acids. Trimming took off 0 bases at V and 5 bases at J, with 4 bases between the two ends. Germline V gene data show CDR1 as MNHEY and CDR2 as SVGAGI. CDR3 in amino acids: CASSYSGETQYF. CDR3 sequence (DNA): TGTGCCAGCAGTTACTCCGGGGAGACCCAGTACTTC.

A word on this clone: Its ends do not fully match the called genes, so a read error is possible. The rearrangement joins TRBV6-6 to TRBJ1-2; D ambiguous. Germline CDR1 and CDR2: MNHNY and SVGAGI (reference sequence). The CDR3 runs 15 residues. This CDR3 reads CASSYSAGQNYVYTF. CDR3 bases: TGTGCCAGCAGTTACTCAGCGGGTCAGAACTATGTCTACACCTTC.

The chain links TRBV28 to TRBJ1-2; 12 positions match TRBD1. This CDR3 is 17 amino acids long. CDR1 and CDR2 (germline): MDHEN, SYDVKM. J was trimmed by 4 bases and V by 4 bases; bases with no gene match: 10. In nucleotides, the CDR3 is TGTGCCAGCAGTTCAGCCGGGACAGGGGGCGTTGGCTATGGCTACACCTTC. Its protein product is CASSSAGTGGVGYGYTF.

The chain has TRBV9 and TRBJ1-1, with D maybe TRBD1 (6 bases). The CDR3 spans 13 residues. The germline CDR1 and CDR2 sequences are SGDLS and YYNGEE. V gave up 4 bases and J gave up 3 bases, with 10 bases separating them. DNA for the CDR3: TGTGCCAGCAGCCCAGGGGCTGACACTGAAGCTTTCTTT. Protein sequence: CASSPGADTEAFF.

Worth noting for this clone: A junction boundary mismatches the germline segment, possibly from a read error. The rearrangement uses TRBV5-1 and TRBJ1-1, with a possible D match to TRBD1 (6 bases). CDR3 size: 13 residues. Germline CDR1 and CDR2: SGHRS and YFSETQ. The CDR3 loop reads CASSLDRDTEAFF. The CDR3 DNA reads TGCGCCAGCAGCTTAGACCGGGACACCGAAGCTTTCTTT.

This chain uses TRBV28 with TRBJ2-7, with TRBD1 matching over 8 bases. Trimming took 4 bases from V and 2 from J; bases not matched to a gene: 16. Germline V gives CDR1 MDHEN, CDR2 SYDVKM. CDR3 size: 18 residues. CDR3 sequence reads: CASSYPWGLDRDTYEQYF. The CDR3 region has the DNA TGTGCCAGCAGTTATCCCTGGGGCCTGGACAGGGACACCTACGAGCAGTACTTC. The variable domain in full, with the rest retrieved from reference TRBV28 and TRBJ2-7, is DVKVTQSSRYLVKRTGEKVFLECVQDMDHENMFWYRQDPGLGLRLIYFSYDVKMKEKGDIPEGYSVSREKKERFSLILESASTNQTSMYLCASSYPWGLDRDTYEQYFGPGTRLTVT.

The V gene is TRBV7-8, the J gene TRBJ2-3; 9 positions agree with TRBD1. Germline CDR1 and CDR2: SGHVS and FQNEAQ. J gave up 4 bases and V 5 bases, and 10 bases lay outside the gene matches. This CDR3 region has 16 residues. The CDR3 nucleotides read TGTGCCAGCAGCATCTCCGGGACAGGGTTGGCAGATACGCAGTATTTT. This codes for CASSISGTGLADTQYF.

This clone was observed once. The chain joins TRBV14 to TRBJ2-6; no reliable D call. The CDR3 consists of 14 residues. Germline V gene sequence: CDR1 SGHDN, CDR2 FVKESK. The germline V and J ends were trimmed by 1 base and 2 bases, with 3 bases remaining between them. Here the CDR3 DNA reads TGTGCCAGCAGCCAAGCCGCTGGGGCCAACGTCCTGACTTTC. It specifies CASSQAAGANVLTF.

The chain uses TRBV28 and TRBJ1-3; D unclear. Germline V gives CDR1 MDHEN, CDR2 SYDVKM. V was cut by 3 bases and J by 2 bases, with 11 bases left in between. The CDR3 sequence is 15 residues long. The DNA of the CDR3 is TGTGCCAGCAGTTTCCGTCAGAACCCTGGAAACACCATATATTTT. As protein: CASSFRQNPGNTIYF.

The rearrangement links TRBV7-9 to TRBJ1-2, with TRBD1 matching over 10 bases. This CDR3 has 15 amino acids. V trimming: 0 bases; J trimming: 6 bases; junction bases outside the gene matches: 4. CDR1 is SEHNR and CDR2 is FQNEAQ in the germline V gene (reference sequence). Here the CDR3 reads CASSLAGTGDHGYTF. The CDR3 DNA sequence: TGTGCCAGCAGCTTAGCCGGGACAGGGGACCATGGCTACACCTTC.

The J gene is TRBJ2-7, the V gene TRBV5-4; D is undetermined. The CDR3 length is 12 residues. Germline V gene sequence: CDR1 SGHNT, CDR2 YYREEE (reference sequence). V was clipped by 0 bases and J by 5 bases, with 6 bases between them. CDR3 in amino acids: CASSLGANEQYF. In nucleotides, the CDR3 is TGTGCCAGCAGCTTGGGGGCTAACGAGCAGTACTTC. The variable domain in full, completed from reference TRBV5-4 and TRBJ2-7, reads ETGVTQSPTHLIKTRGQQVTLRCSSQSGHNTVSWYQQALGQGPQFIFQYYREEENGRGNFPPRFSGLQFPNYSSELNVNALELDDSALYLCASSLGANEQYFGPGTRLTVT.

This clone was counted a few times. The rearrangement joins TRBV10-2 to TRBJ1-5, with 10 bases fitting TRBD1. V lost 0 bases and J lost 5; bases outside the gene matches: 4. CDR1 and CDR2 from the germline V gene are WSHSY and SAAADI. The CDR3 extends over 16 amino acids. CDR3 region: CASSESMGTGDQPQHF. CDR3 nucleotide sequence: TGCGCCAGCAGTGAGTCGATGGGGACAGGGGATCAGCCCCAGCATTTT.

CDR3 coding DNA: TGTGCCAGCAGCTTAGACAGCCAGCCCCAGCATTTT. Translated: CASSLDSQPQHF. The chain couples TRBV7-9 to TRBJ1-5; the D is unclear. CDR1 and CDR2 from the germline V gene are SEHNR and FQNEAQ (reference sequence). Trimming took 1 base from V and 7 from J, leaving 5 bases between them. The CDR3 runs to 12 residues.

This sequence joins TRBV27 and TRBJ1-6, with D perhaps matching TRBD1 (5 bases). The CDR3 spans 16 residues. With 2 bases removed from V and 8 bases from J, the gap between germline ends came to 16 bases. CDR1 MNHEY and CDR2 SMNVEV come from the germline V gene (reference sequence). The CDR3, as DNA: TGTGCCAGCAGTTTAAGGGGCCTCCGAAATGATTCACCCCTCCACTTT. This gives the protein CASSLRGLRNDSPLHF.

This clone was recorded a few times. The chain is built from TRBV6-4 and TRBJ2-5, with TRBD2 as a possible D gene (5 bases). The CDR3 consists of 12 residues. V was shortened by 7 bases and J by 4 bases, with 10 bases between the two germline ends. Per the germline V gene, CDR1 is MRHNA and CDR2 is SNTAGT. The CDR3 region is CASITEGETQYF. The CDR3 coding sequence is TGTGCCAGCATTACTGAGGGAGAGACCCAGTACTTC.

This clone was counted only a few times. The rearrangement uses TRBV6-5 and TRBJ2-5; D possibly corresponds to TRBD2 (6 bases). CDR1 is MNHEY and CDR2 is SVGAGI in the germline V gene. This CDR3 is 13 amino acids long. Trimming left V 1 base short and J 4 bases short, with 7 bases between. The CDR3: CASSYLRGETQYF. The CDR3 DNA is TGTGCCAGCAGTTACTTGCGGGGAGAGACCCAGTACTTC.

This chain connects TRBV6-5 to TRBJ1-2, with TRBD1 matching 11 bases. V was clipped by 6 bases and J by 7 bases; unmatched bases: 10. The CDR3 runs to 15 residues. Looked up from germline, CDR1 is MNHEY and CDR2 is SVGAGI. Here the CDR3 reads CASRTDRGRLFGYTF. The CDR3 DNA sequence: TGTGCCAGCAGAACGGACAGGGGGCGCTTATTTGGCTACACCTTC.

A remark on this clone: At one end the junction does not follow the germline gene, possibly because of a read error. V usage is TRBV18 and J usage is TRBJ1-3, with D unclear. CDR3 size: 13 residues. The germline gives CDR1 KGHSH, CDR2 LQKENI. The CDR3 here is CASSPARGNTMYF. CDR3 DNA sequence: TGTGCCAGCTCACCCGCGCGGGGAAACACCATGTATTTT. Full variable domain (missing parts from reference TRBV18 and TRBJ1-3): NAGVMQNPRHLVRRRGQEARLRCSPMKGHSHVYWYRQLPEEGLKFMVYLQKENIIDESGMPKERFSAEFPKEGPSILRIQQVVRGDSAAYFCASSPARGNTMYFGEGSWLTVV.

The chain has TRBV14 and TRBJ2-3, with 11 bases matching TRBD2. The germline gives CDR1 SGHDN, CDR2 FVKESK. The trim removed 4 bases at V and 1 base at J, leaving 4 bases unmatched. This CDR3 contains 16 residues. The CDR3 DNA sequence: TGTGCCAGCAGCCCCTTGACTAGCGGGGGCACAGATACGCAGTATTTT. Residues: CASSPLTSGGTDTQYF. The full variable domain, completed using reference TRBV14 and TRBJ2-3, is EAGVTQFPSHSVIEKGQTVTLRCDPISGHDNLYWYRRVMGKEIKFLLHFVKESKQDESGMPNNRFLAERTGGTYSTLKVQPAELEDSGVYFCASSPLTSGGTDTQYFGPGTRLTVL.